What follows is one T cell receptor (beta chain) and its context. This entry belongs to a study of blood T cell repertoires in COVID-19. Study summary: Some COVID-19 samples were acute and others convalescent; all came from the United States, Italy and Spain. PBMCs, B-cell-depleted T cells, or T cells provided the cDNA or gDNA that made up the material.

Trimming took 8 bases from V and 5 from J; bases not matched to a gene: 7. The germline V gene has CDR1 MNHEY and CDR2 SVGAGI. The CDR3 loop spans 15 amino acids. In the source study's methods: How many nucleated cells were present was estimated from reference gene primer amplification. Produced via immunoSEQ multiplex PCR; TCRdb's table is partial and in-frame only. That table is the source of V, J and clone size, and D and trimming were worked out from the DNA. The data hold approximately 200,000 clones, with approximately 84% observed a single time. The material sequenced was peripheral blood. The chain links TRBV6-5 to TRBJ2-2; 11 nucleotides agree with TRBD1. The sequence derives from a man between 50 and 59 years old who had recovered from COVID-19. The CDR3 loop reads CASEWGQGVTGELFF. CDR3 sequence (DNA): TGTGCCAGCGAATGGGGACAGGGGGTTACCGGGGAGCTGTTTTTT.